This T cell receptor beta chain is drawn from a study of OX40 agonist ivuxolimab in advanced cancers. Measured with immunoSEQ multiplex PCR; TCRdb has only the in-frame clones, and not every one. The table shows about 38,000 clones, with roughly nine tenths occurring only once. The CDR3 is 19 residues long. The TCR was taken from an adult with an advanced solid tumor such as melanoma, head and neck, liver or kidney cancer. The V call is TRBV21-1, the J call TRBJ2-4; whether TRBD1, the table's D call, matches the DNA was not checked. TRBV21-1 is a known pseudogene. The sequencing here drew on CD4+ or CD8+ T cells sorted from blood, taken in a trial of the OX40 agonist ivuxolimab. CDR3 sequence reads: CASSKGGRGQVEVKNIQYF. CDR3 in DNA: TGTGCCAGCAGCAAAGGGGGCAGGGGGCAAGTGGAGGTCAAAAACATTCAGTACTTC.